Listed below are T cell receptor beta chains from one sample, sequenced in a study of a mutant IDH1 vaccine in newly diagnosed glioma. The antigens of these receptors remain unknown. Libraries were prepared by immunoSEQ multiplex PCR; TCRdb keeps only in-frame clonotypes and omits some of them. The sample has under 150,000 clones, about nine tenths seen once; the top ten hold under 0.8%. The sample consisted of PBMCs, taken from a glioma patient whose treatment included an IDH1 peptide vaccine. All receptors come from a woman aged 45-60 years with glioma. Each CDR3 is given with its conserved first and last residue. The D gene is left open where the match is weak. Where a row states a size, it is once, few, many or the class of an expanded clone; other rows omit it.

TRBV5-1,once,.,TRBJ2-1,TGCGCCAGCAGCCCCATGGCGGTGAGCTCCTACAATGAGCAGTTCTTC,CASSPMAVSSYNEQFF
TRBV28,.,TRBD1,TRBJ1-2,TGTGCCAGCAGCCCGAACAGGGGGCACCGGGACTTC,CASSPNRGHRDF
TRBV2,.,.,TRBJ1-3,TGTGCCAGCAGTGACAATCTAGGAAACACCATATATTTT,CASSDNLGNTIYF
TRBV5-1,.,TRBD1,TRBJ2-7,TGCGCCAGCAGCCTCGGGACAGGGGGAAGGTCCTACGAGCAGTACTTC,CASSLGTGGRSYEQYF
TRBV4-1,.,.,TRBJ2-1,TGCGCCAGCAGCCAAGATCTGGCGTTCACGGGGAATGAGCAGTTCTTC,CASSQDLAFTGNEQFF
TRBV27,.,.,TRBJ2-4,TGTGCCAGCAGTTTTTCAGGACGCCCTGGGGCATCCAAAAACATTCAGTACTTC,CASSFSGRPGASKNIQYF
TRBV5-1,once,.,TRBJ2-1,TGCGCCAGCAGCCCCGACAGCCCCTACAATGAGCAGTTCTTC,CASSPDSPYNEQFF
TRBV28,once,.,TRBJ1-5,TGTGCCAGCAGGAACGCAGGCCTTCATCAGCCCCAGCATTTT,CASRNAGLHQPQHF
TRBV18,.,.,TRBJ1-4,TGTGCCAGCTCAAGGGACGTCAATGAAAAACTGTTTTTT,CASSRDVNEKLFF
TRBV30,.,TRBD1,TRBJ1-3,TGTGCCTGGAGTACCGGGACAGCTATTAGGAACACCATATATTTT,CAWSTGTAIRNTIYF
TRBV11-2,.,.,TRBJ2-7,TGTGCCAGCAGCTTAGATTATTCGGCCCTTTACGAGCAGTACTTC,CASSLDYSALYEQYF
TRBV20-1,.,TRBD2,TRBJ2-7,TGCAGTGCCAGAGTTACTAGCGGGACGTACTTC,CSARVTSGTYF
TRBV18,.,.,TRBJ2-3,TGTGCCAGCTCCGGGACCAGGGCAAATACGCAGTATTTT,CASSGTRANTQYF
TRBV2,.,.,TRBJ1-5,TGTGCCACCTCAGGAAATAGCAATCAGCCCCAGCATTTT,CATSGNSNQPQHF
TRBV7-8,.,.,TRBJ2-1,TGTGCCAGCAGCATAAAGTCGCCTTCCTACAATGAGCAGTTCTTC,CASSIKSPSYNEQFF
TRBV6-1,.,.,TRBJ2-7,TGTGTTACCCAAATCCCCACCTACGAGCAGTACTTC,CVTQIPTYEQYF
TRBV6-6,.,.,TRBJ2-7,TGTGCCTGCTCCGGGACGGCCTACGAGCAGTACTTC,CACSGTAYEQYF